This section outlines one TCR beta chain sequence together with its context. This receptor's antigen is unknown. No qualities accompany the bases; no much larger clone lies one base away. TCRbeta CDR3 regions were amplified from genomic DNA by means of the immunoSEQ Assay, a bias-controlled multiplex PCR. Regarding the original processing steps: Nucleated cell counts per sample were estimated from amplification of reference gene primers within the assay. To quantify the absolute abundance of each unique TCRbeta CDR3 rearrangement, sequence reads were collapsed and filtered. Productive Simpson clonality was computed per sample as the square root of Simpson's diversity index over productive rearrangements. The clones in this table, taken by TCRdb from immuneACCESS, are in-frame only. Not every clone is retained; where verified, under half of the shortfall comes from an unresolved V gene, and the cause of the rest is unknown. V and J calls plus clone size are reproduced from that table; the DNA served to infer D and trimming. This sample is represented by under 100,000 clones; around 81% of them were singletons. The ten largest clonotypes hold about a sixth of the sample.

The CDR3, from cysteine to phenylalanine, totals 13 residues. Of all the DNA, just the CDR3 is kept, 39 bases in frame from base 1. From a lookup of the germline V gene (reference sequence), CDR1 and CDR2 are GTSNPN and SVGIG. V sheds 1 base and J sheds 1 base, leaving 5 bases between their ends. Whole blood was collected in K2EDTA tubes by collaborating institutions according to the institutions' own protocols. Collaborator samples were shipped for TCRbeta analysis as frozen whole blood, isolated PBMCs, or DNA extracted from either sample type. This record belongs to a study of blood T cell repertoires in COVID-19 (dated by TCRdb to 2020 to 2022). Notes on the research overall: Collaborator samples came from the United States, Italy and Spain and covered acute and convalescent phases of COVID-19. The sample metadata nearly always contained a de-identified subject ID, COVID-19 status, age in years and sex. The samples were drawn from the first 160 participants of the ongoing ImmuneRACE study and from 950 to 1,500 subjects provided by 6 global collaborators. Where available, HLA class I and class II types were obtained from metadata supplied by the sample provider rather than from assay-based typing. Deeply sampled blood TCRbeta repertoires from subjects exposed to, actively infected with, or recovered from COVID-19 were included in the dataset. The prospective study material was composed of cDNA or gDNA derived from T cells, B-cell-depleted T cells, or PBMCs. A freely available public database, intended as a resource for researchers studying the immune response to SARS-CoV-2, is where the repertoires were released.

Overall study outcomes, separate from this receptor: Clinical and demographic metadata were provided uncurated, with the amount varying by source and participant.

The clonotype comes from an elderly man with active or convalescent COVID-19. The specimen sequenced was peripheral blood. The chain uses TRBV30 and TRBJ1-5; there is no confident call for the D gene. The sequenced DNA is TGTGCCTGGAGTGGCGGGAGCAATCAGCCCCAGCATTTT. Protein translation: CAWSGGSNQPQHF.